One and the same sample provided the 3 T cell receptor beta chains below, sequenced in a study of regulatory T cells in long-lasting Graves disease. The TCR beta library used iRepertoire HTBI primers with Arm-PCR amplification of CDR3. MiXCR, applied by TCRdb to the multiplex PCR reads, yields one record per CDR3 protein. Of a few hundred thousand distinct CDR3 sequences in the sample, 12% are singletons; the top ten hold over 15%. Documented time point: newly diagnosed GD, antithyroid drugs for less than 3 months. After RNA was extracted from PBMCs, the TCR library was made from it. These data were also filed under a second study, of T cells in Graves' hyperthyroidism and ophthalmopathy.

Material: peripheral blood mononuclear cells (PBMCs), obtained at new diagnosis, from a patient treated with antithyroid drugs. The receptors were sampled from a woman aged 18-29 years with Graves disease.

A note on this clonotype: This is likely an artifact of a read error, given a far larger clone one base away. The chain links TRBV7-9 to TRBJ2-5, with D possibly being TRBD2 (6 bases). V was pared by 6 bases and J by 2 bases, with 16 bases between. Germline V gene lookup returns CDR1 SEHNR and CDR2 FQNEAQ (reference sequence). The CDR3 covers 15 residues. CDR3 residues: CASSYFGGKQETQYF. CDR3 nucleotide sequence: TGTGCCAGCAGTTACTTTGGGGGGAAGCAAGAGACCCAGTACTTC. Full variable domain (outside the CDR3, taken from reference TRBV7-9 and TRBJ2-5): DTGVSQNPRHKITKRGQNVTFRCDPISEHNRLYWYRQTLGQGPEFLTYFQNEAQLEKSRLLSDRFSAERPKGSFSTLEIQRTEQGDSAMYLCASSYFGGKQETQYFGPGTRLLVL.

The chain carries TRBV4-2 and TRBJ2-1, with a possible D match to TRBD2 (7 bases). The CDR3 is 17 residues long. The V and J ends lost 1 base and 1 base respectively, with 14 bases between them. CDR1 is LGHNA, CDR2 YNFKEQ, per germline. The CDR3 sequence: CASSQVYRGGSYNEQFF. CDR3 nucleotides: TGTGCCAGCAGCCAAGTGTATAGGGGGGGGTCCTACAATGAGCAGTTCTTC.

This clonotype was detected ten times or more. The chain combines TRBV16 with TRBJ1-2; TRBD1 matches 10 bases. There are 18 residues in the CDR3. Germline V gives CDR1 KGHSY, CDR2 FQNENV. V lost 1 base and J lost 8; bases outside the gene matches: 16. The CDR3 protein is CASSQLGQGRGLSEGYTF. CDR3 sequence (DNA): TGTGCCAGCAGCCAATTGGGACAGGGGAGAGGCCTGAGTGAAGGCTACACCTTC.